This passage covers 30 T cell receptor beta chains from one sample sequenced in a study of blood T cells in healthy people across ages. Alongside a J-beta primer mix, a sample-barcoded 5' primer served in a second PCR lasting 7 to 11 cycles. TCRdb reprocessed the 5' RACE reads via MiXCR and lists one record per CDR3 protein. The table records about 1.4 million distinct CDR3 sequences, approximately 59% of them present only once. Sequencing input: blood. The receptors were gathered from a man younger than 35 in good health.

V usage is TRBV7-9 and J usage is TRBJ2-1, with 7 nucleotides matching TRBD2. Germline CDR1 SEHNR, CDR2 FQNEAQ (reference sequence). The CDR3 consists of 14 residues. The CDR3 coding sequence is TGTGTAAAAGGGAGCGGGATGATGAACAATGAGCAGTTCTTC. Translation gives CVKGSGMMNNEQFF.

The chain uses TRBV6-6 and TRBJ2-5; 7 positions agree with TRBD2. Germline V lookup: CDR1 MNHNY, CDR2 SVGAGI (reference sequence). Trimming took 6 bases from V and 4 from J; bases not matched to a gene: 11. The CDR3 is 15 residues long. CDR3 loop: CASRLGLERSETQYF. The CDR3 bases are TGTGCCAGCAGACTCGGACTAGAAAGGTCAGAGACCCAGTACTTC.

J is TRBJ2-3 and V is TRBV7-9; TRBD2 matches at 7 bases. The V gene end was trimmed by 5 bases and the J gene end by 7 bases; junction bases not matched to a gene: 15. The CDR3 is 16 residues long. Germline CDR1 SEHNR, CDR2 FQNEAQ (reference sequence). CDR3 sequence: CASSLNLLGRAHTQYF. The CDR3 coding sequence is TGTGCCAGCAGCCTAAACCTCCTAGGGAGGGCTCATACGCAGTATTTT. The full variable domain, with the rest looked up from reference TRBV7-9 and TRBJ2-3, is DTGVSQNPRHKITKRGQNVTFRCDPISEHNRLYWYRQTLGQGPEFLTYFQNEAQLEKSRLLSDRFSAERPKGSFSTLEIQRTEQGDSAMYLCASSLNLLGRAHTQYFGPGTRLTVL.

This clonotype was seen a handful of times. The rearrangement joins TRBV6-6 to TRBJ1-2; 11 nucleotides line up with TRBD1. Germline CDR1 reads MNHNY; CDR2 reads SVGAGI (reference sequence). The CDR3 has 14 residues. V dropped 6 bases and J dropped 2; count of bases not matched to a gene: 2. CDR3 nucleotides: TGTGCCAGCAGACGGGACAGGGGGAACTATGGCTACACCTTC. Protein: CASRRDRGNYGYTF.

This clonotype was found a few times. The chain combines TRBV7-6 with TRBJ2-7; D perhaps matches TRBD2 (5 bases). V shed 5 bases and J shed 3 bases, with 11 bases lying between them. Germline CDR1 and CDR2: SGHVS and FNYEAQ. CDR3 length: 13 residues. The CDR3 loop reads CASSPSPLYEQYF. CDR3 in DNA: TGTGCCAGCAGCCCTAGCCCTCTCTACGAGCAGTACTTC.

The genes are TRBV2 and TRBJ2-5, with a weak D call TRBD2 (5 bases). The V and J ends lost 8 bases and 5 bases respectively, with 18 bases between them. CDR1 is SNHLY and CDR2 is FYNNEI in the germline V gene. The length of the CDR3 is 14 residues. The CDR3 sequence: CASLQTTRWETQYF. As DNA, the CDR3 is TGTGCCAGCCTCCAGACTACTAGGTGGGAGACCCAGTACTTC.

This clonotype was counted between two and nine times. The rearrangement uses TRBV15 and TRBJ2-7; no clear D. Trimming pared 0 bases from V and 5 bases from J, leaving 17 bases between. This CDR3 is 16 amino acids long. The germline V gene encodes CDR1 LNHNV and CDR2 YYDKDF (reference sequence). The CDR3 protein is CATSRESPWKVDEQYF. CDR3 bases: TGTGCCACCAGCAGAGAGAGTCCCTGGAAAGTGGACGAGCAGTACTTC.

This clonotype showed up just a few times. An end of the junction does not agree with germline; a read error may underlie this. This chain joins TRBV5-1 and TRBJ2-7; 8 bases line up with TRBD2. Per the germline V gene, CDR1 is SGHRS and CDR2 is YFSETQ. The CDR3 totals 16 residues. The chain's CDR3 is CASSLVASGRNYEQYF. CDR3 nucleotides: TGCGCCAGTAGCTTGGTGGCTAGCGGGCGAAACTACGAGCAGTACTTC. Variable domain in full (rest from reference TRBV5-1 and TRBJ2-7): KAGVTQTPRYLIKTRGQQVTLSCSPISGHRSVSWYQQTPGQGLQFLFEYFSETQRNKGNFPGRFSGRQFSNSRSEMNVSTLELGDSALYLCASSLVASGRNYEQYFGPGTRLTVT.

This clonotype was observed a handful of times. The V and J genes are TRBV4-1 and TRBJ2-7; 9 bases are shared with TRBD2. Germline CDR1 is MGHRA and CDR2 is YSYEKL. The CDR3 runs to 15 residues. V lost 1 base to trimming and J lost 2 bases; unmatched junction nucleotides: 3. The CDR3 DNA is TGCGCCAGCAGCCAAGGCATAGCGGGGGCCTACGAGCAGTACTTC. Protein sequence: CASSQGIAGAYEQYF.

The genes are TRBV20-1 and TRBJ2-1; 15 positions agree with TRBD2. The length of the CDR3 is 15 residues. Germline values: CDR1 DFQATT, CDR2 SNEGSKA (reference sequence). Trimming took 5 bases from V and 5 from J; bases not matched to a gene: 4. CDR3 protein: CSAYGLAGGNNEQFF. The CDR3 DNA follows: TGCAGTGCTTACGGACTAGCGGGGGGGAACAATGAGCAGTTCTTC.

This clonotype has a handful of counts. The CDR3 protein is CSASESRVVPYEQYF. DNA for the CDR3: TGCAGTGCTAGCGAGTCCCGGGTGGTCCCCTACGAGCAGTACTTC. The chain recombines TRBV20-1 with TRBJ2-1, with D uncertain. The J call may be faulty, since TRBJ2-7 better matches the DNA end. Germline lookup yields CDR1 DFQATT and CDR2 SNEGSKA (reference sequence). This CDR3 spans 15 amino acids.

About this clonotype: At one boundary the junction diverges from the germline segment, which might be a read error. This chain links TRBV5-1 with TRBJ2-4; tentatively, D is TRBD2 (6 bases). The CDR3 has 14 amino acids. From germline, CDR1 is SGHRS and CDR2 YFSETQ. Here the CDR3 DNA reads TGCGCCAGCGCGCCTGGGGGGACCAAAAACATTCAGAACTTC. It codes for CASAPGGTKNIQNF.

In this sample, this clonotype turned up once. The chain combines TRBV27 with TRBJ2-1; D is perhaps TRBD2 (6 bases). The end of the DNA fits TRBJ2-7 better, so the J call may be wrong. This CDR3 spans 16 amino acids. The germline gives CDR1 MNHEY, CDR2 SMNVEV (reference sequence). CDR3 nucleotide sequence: TGTGCCAGCACCATTGACGGGGGTTCCTCCATCGGCGAGCAGTACTTC. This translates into CASTIDGGSSIGEQYF.

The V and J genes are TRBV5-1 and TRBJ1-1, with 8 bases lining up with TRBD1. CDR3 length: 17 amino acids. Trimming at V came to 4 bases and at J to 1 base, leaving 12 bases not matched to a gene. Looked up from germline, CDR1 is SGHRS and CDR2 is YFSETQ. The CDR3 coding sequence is TGCGCCAGCAGCATAGGAGGGACAGGTAAGGGGAACACTGAAGCTTTCTTT. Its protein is CASSIGGTGKGNTEAFF.

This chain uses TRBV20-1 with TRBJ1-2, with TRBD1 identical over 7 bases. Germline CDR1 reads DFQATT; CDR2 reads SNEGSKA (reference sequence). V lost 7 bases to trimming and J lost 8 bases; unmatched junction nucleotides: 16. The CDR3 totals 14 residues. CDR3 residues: CSVSPGQINSGYTF. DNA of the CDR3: TGCAGTGTTTCACCGGGACAGATTAATTCAGGCTACACCTTC.

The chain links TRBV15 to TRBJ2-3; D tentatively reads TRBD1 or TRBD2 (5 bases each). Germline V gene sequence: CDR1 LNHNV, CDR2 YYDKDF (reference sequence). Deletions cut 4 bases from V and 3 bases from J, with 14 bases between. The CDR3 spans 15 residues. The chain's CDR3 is CATSKVEGWTDTQYF. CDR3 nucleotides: TGTGCCACCAGCAAAGTCGAGGGGTGGACAGATACGCAGTATTTT. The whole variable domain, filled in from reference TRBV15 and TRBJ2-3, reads DAMVIQNPRYQVTQFGKPVTLSCSQTLNHNVMYWYQQKSSQAPKLLFHYYDKDFNNEADTPDNFQSRRPNTSFCFLDIRSPGLGDTAMYLCATSKVEGWTDTQYFGPGTRLTVL.

The CDR3 sequence is CASSLYGVTYEQYF. CDR3 sequence (DNA): TGTGCCAGCAGCCTGTATGGGGTTACCTACGAGCAGTACTTC. This rearrangement joins TRBV7-9 to TRBJ2-5, with no clear D. The DNA matches TRBJ2-7 better at its end, which makes the J call doubtful. The germline gives CDR1 SEHNR, CDR2 FQNEAQ (reference sequence). The CDR3 runs to 14 residues.

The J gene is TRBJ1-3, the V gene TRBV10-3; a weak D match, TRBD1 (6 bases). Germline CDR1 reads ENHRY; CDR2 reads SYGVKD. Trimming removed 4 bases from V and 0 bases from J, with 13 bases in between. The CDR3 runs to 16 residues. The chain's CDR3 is CAISGGQSSSGNTIYF. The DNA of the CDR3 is TGTGCCATCAGTGGCGGACAGTCAAGCTCTGGAAACACCATATATTTT.

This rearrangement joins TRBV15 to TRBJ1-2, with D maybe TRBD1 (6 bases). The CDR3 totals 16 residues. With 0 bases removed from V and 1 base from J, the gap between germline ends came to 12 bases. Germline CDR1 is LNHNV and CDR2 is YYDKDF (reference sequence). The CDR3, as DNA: TGTGCCACCAGCAGAGAGAACCTGGACAGTAACTATGGCTACACCTTC. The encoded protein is CATSRENLDSNYGYTF.

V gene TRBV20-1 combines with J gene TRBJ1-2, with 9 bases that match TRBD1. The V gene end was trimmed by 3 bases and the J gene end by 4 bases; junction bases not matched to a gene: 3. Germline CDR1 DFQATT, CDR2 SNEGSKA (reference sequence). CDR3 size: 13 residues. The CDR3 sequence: CSARGQGGYGYTF. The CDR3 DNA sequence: TGCAGTGCTAGGGGACAGGGCGGCTATGGCTACACCTTC.

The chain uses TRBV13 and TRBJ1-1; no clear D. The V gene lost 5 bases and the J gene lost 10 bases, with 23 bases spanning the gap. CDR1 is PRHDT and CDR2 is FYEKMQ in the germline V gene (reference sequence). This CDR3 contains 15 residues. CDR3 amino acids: CASSPLGGNSIGAFF. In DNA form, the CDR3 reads TGTGCCAGCAGCCCTTTGGGCGGGAATAGTATCGGAGCTTTCTTT. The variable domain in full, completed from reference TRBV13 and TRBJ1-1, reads AAGVIQSPRHLIKEKRETATLKCYPIPRHDTVYWYQQGPGQDPQFLISFYEKMQSDKGSIPDRFSAQQFSDYHSELNMSSLELGDSALYFCASSPLGGNSIGAFFGQGTRLTVV.

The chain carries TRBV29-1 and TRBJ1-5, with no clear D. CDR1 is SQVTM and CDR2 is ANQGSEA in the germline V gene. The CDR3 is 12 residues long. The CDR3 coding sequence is TGCAACGTCGGGCAGCCCAATCAGCCCCAGCATTTT. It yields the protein CNVGQPNQPQHF. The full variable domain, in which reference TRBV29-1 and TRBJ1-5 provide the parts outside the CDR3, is SAVISQKPSRDICQRGTSLTIQCQVDSQVTMMFWYRQQPGQSLTLIATANQGSEATYESGFVIDKFPISRPNLTFSTLTVSNMSPEDSSIYLCNVGQPNQPQHFGDGTRLSIL.

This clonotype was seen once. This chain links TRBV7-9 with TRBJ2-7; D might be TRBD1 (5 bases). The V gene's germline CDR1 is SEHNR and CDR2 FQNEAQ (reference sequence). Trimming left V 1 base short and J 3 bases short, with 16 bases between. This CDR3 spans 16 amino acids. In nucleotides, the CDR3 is TGTGCCAGCAGCTTAGTCACAGGACCCCGATACTACGAGCAGTACTTC. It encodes CASSLVTGPRYYEQYF.

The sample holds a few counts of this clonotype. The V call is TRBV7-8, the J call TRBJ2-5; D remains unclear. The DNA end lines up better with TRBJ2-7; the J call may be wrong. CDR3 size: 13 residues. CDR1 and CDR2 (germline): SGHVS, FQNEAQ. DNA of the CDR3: TGTGCCAGCAGCTTAGTCTCCCAATACGAGCAGTACTTC. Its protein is CASSLVSQYEQYF.

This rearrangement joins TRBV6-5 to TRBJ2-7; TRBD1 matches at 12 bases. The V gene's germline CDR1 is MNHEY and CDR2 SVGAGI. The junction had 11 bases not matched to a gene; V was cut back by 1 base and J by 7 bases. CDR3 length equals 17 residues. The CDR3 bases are TGTGCCAGCAGTTACTACGATCCGGGACAGGGGGCTTATGAGCAGTACTTC. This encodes CASSYYDPGQGAYEQYF.

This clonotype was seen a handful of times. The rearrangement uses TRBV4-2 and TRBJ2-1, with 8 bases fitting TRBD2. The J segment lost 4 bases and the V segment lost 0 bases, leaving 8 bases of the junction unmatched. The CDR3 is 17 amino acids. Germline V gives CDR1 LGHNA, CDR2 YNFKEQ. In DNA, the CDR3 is TGTGCCAGCAGCCAAGATCCCGGGGGGGCCGCTTACAATGAGCAGTTCTTC. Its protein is CASSQDPGGAAYNEQFF.

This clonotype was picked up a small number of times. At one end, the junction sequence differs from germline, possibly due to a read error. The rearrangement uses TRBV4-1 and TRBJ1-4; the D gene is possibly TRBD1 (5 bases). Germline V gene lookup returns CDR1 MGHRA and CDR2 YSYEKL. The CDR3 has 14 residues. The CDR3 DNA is TGTGCCAGCAGCCCGGGGCCTCTTAATGAAAAACTGTTTTTT. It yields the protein CASSPGPLNEKLFF.

In nucleotides, the CDR3 is TGTGCCAGCAGTTCGGACCCTAAGGGGGATGAGCAGTTCTTC. It encodes CASSSDPKGDEQFF. The chain carries TRBV7-8 and TRBJ2-1; TRBD1 might be the D (6 bases). This CDR3 contains 14 residues. V was trimmed by 6 bases and J by 8 bases, leaving 17 bases between them. Germline CDR1 reads SGHVS; CDR2 reads FQNEAQ.

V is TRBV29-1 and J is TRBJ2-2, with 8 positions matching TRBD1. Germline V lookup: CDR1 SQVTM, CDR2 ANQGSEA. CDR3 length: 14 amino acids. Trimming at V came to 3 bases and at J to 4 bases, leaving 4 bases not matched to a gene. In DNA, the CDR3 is TGCAGCGTTGATGGGACAGGACGCACCGGGGAGCTGTTTTTT. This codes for CSVDGTGRTGELFF.

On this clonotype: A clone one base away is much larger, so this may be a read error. CDR3 sequence (DNA): TGTGCCAGCAGTTATGGCGGGAGTCCGGTTTACGAGCAGTACTTC. It specifies CASSYGGSPVYEQYF. The chain has TRBV5-5 and TRBJ2-5; TRBD2 agrees at 7 bases. The DNA end lines up better with TRBJ2-7; the J call may be wrong. There are 15 residues in the CDR3. Germline assignment: CDR1 SGHKS and CDR2 YYEKEE (reference sequence).